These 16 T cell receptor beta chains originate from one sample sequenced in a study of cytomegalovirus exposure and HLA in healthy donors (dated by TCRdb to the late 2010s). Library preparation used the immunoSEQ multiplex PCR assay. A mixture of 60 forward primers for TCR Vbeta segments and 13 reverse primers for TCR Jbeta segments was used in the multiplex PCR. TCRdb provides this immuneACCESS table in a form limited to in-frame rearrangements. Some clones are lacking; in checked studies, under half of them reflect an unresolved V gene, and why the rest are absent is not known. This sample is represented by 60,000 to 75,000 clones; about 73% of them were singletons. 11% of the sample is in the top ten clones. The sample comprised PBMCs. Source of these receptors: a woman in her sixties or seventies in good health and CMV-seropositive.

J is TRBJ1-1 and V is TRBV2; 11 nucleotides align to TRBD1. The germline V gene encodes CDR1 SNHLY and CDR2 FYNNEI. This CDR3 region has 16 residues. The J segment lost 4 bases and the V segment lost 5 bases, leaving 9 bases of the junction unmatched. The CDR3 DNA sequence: TGTGCCAGCAGTAGCCAAGGACAGGGGGCGGGCACTGAAGCTTTCTTT. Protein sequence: CASSSQGQGAGTEAFF. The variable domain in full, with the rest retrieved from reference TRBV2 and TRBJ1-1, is EPEVTQTPSHQVTQMGQEVILRCVPISNHLYFYWYRQILGQKVEFLVSFYNNEISEKSEIFDDQFSVERPDGSNFTLKIRSTKLEDSAMYFCASSSQGQGAGTEAFFGQGTRLTVV.

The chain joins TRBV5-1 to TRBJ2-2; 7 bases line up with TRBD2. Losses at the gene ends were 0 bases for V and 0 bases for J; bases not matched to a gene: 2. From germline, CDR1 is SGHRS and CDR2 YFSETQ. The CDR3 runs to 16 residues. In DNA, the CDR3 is TGCGCCAGCAGCTTGGCCCTAGCGGCGAACACCGGGGAGCTGTTTTTT. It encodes CASSLALAANTGELFF.

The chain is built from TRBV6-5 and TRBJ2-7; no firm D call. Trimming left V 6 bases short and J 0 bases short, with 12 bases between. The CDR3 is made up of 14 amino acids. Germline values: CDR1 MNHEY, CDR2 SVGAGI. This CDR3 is CASSPGGHSYEQYF. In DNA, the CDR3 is TGTGCCAGCAGCCCCGGTGGGCACTCCTACGAGCAGTACTTC.

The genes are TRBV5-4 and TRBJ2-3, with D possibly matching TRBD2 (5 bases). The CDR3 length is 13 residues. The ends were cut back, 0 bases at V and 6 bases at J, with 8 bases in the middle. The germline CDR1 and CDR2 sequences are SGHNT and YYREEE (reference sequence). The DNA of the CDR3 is TGTGCCAGCAGCTTGGCCGGGGAGGATACGCAGTATTTT. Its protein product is CASSLAGEDTQYF. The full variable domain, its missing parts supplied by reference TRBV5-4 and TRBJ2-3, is ETGVTQSPTHLIKTRGQQVTLRCSSQSGHNTVSWYQQALGQGPQFIFQYYREEENGRGNFPPRFSGLQFPNYSSELNVNALELDDSALYLCASSLAGEDTQYFGPGTRLTVL.

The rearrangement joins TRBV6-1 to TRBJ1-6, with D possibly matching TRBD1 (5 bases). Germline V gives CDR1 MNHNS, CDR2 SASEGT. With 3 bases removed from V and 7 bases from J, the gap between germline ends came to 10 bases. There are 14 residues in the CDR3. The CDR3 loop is CASSEQTVNSPLHF. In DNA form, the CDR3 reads TGTGCCAGCAGTGAGCAGACAGTAAATTCACCCCTCCACTTT.

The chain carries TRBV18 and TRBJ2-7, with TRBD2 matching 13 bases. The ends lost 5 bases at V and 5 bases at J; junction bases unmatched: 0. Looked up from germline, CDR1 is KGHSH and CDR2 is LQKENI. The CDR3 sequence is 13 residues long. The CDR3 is CASSGLAGDEQYF. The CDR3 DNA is TGTGCCAGCTCAGGACTAGCGGGAGACGAGCAGTACTTC.

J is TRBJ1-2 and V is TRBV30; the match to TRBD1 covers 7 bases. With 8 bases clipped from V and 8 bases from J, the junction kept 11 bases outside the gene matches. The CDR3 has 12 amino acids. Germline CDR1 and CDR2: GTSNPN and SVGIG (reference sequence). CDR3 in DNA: TGTGCCGGACTACCGGGACAGTCGGGCTACACCTTC. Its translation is CAGLPGQSGYTF.

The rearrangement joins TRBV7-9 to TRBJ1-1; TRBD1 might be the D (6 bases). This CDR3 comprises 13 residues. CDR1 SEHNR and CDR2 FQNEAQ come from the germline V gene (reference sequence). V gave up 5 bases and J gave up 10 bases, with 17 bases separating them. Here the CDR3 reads CASSKGVVGVAFF. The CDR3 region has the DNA TGTGCCAGCAGCAAGGGGGTTGTCGGTGTAGCTTTCTTT.

The CDR3 sequence is CASRTGGGGANTEAFF. DNA of the CDR3: TGTGCCAGCAGGACAGGGGGTGGAGGAGCGAACACTGAAGCTTTCTTT. V is TRBV28 and J is TRBJ1-1, with 9 bases that match TRBD1. CDR3 length: 16 amino acids. Germline CDR1 is MDHEN and CDR2 is SYDVKM. V shed 6 bases and J 1 base; nucleotides not matched to a gene: 9.

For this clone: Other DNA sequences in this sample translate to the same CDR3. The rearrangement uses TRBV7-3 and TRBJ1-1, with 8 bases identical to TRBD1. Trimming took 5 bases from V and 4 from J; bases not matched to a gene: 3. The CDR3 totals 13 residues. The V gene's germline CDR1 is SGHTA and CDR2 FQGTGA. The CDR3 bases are TGTGCCAGCAGCCCTACAGGGGGCACTGAAGCTTTCTTT. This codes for CASSPTGGTEAFF. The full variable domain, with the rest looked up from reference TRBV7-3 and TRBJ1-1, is GAGVSQTPSNKVTEKGKYVELRCDPISGHTALYWYRQSLGQGPEFLIYFQGTGAADDSGLPNDRFFAVRPEGSVSTLKIQRTERGDSAVYLCASSPTGGTEAFFGQGTRLTVV.

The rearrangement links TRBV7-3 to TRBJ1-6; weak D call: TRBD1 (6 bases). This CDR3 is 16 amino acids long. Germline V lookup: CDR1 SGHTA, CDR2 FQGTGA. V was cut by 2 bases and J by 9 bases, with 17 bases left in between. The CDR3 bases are TGTGCCAGCAGCTTAGATTCCGGGAGGGGGACTTCACCCCTCCACTTT. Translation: CASSLDSGRGTSPLHF. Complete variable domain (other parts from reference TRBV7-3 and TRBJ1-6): GAGVSQTPSNKVTEKGKYVELRCDPISGHTALYWYRQSLGQGPEFLIYFQGTGAADDSGLPNDRFFAVRPEGSVSTLKIQRTERGDSAVYLCASSLDSGRGTSPLHFGNGTRLTVT.

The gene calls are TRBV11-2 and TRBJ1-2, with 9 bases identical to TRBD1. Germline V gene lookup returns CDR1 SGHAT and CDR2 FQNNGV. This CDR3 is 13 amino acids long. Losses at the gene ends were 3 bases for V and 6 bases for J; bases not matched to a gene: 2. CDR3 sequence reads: CASSFGTGNGYTF. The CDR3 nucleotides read TGTGCCAGCAGCTTCGGGACAGGGAATGGCTACACCTTC.

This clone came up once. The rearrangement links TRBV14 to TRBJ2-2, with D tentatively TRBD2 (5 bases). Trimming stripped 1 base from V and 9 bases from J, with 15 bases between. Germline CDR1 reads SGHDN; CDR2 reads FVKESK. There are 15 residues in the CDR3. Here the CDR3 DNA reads TGTGCCAGCAGCCAAGTTGGCACCCGGGGAAGGGAGCTGTTTTTT. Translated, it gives CASSQVGTRGRELFF.

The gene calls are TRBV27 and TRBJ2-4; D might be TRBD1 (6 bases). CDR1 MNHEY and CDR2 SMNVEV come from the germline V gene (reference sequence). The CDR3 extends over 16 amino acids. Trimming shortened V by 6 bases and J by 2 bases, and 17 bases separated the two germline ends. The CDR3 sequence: CASRSLDRFTKNIQYF. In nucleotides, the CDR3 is TGTGCCAGCAGAAGTTTGGACAGATTTACCAAAAACATTCAGTACTTC.

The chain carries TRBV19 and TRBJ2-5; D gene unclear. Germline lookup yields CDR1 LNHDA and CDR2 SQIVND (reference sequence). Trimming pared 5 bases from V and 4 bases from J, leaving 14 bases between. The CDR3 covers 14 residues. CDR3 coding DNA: TGTGCCAGTAGTCCTTGGTCCTTCAGAGAGACCCAGTACTTC. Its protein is CASSPWSFRETQYF.

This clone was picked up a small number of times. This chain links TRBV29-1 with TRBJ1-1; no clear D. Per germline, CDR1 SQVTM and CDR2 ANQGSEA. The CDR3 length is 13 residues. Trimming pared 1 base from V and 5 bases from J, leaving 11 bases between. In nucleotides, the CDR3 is TGCAGCGTTGAAGGGCCGCTGTCGACTGAAGCTTTCTTT. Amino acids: CSVEGPLSTEAFF.